The table lists the clone carrying this T cell receptor beta chain with a few counts. The time point denotes: sample taken at primary tumor resection. The study sequenced unsorted whole RNA from tumor, nontumor lung or frozen PBMC. Carried by each TCR cDNA molecule was a unique molecular identifier. A single record per CDR3 protein comes from TCRdb applying MiXCR to the 5' RACE reads. Of about 50,000 distinct CDR3 sequences in the sample, roughly 7.6% were seen once. This record belongs to a study of spatial heterogeneity in lung cancer. CDR3 length equals 16 residues. Trimming removed 3 bases at V and 2 bases at J, with 11 bases between. Germline V gene sequence: CDR1 LNHDA, CDR2 SQIVND (reference sequence).

The rearrangement uses TRBV19 and TRBJ2-6; D may be TRBD2 (6 bases). The sample in question was PBMCs, obtained at surgery. This clonotype was obtained from a female donor with early-stage non-small cell lung cancer. CDR3 coding DNA: TGTGCCAGTAGTATTCGGGGCGGGGCTGGGGCCAACGTCCTGACTTTC. Its protein is CASSIRGGAGANVLTF. Together with reference TRBV19 and TRBJ2-6, the CDR3 gives the full variable domain: DGGITQSPKYLFRKEGQNVTLSCEQNLNHDAMYWYRQDPGQGLRLIYYSQIVNDFQKGDIAEGYSVSREKKESFPLTVTSAQKNPTAFYLCASSIRGGAGANVLTFGAGSRLTVL.